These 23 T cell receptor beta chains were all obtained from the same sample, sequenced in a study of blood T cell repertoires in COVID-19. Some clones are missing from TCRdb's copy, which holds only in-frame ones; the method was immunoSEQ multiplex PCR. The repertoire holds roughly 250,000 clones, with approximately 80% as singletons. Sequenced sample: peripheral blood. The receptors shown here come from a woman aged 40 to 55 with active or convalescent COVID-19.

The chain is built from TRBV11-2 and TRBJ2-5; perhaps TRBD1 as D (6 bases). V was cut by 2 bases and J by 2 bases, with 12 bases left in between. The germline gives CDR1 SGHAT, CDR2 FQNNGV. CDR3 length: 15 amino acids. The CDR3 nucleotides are TGTGCCAGCAGCTTACGACCGGGACAACAAGAGACCCAGTACTTC. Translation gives CASSLRPGQQETQYF.

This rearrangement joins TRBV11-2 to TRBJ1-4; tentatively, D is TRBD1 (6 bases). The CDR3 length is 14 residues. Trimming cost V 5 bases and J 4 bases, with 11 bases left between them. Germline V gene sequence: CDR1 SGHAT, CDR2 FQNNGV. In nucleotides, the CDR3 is TGTGCCAGCAGCCTCGGGACATATAATGAAAAACTGTTTTTT. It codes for CASSLGTYNEKLFF.

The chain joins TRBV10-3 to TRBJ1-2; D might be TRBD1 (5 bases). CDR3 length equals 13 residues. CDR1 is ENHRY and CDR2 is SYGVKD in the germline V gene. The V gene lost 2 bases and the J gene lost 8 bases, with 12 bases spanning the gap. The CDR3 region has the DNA TGTGCCATCAGTGAGCAGGGTTTATGGGGCTACACCTTC. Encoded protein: CAISEQGLWGYTF.

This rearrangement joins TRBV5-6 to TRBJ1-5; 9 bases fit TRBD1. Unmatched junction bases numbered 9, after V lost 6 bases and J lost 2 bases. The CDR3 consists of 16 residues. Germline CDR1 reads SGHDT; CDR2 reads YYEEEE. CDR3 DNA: TGTGCCAGCAACATACAGGGGGCGAAGGGCAATCAGCCCCAGCATTTT. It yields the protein CASNIQGAKGNQPQHF. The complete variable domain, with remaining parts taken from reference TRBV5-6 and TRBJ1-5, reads DAGVTQSPTHLIKTRGQQVTLRCSPKSGHDTVSWYQQALGQGPQFIFQYYEEEERQRGNFPDRFSGHQFPNYSSELNVNALLLGDSALYLCASNIQGAKGNQPQHFGDGTRLSIL.

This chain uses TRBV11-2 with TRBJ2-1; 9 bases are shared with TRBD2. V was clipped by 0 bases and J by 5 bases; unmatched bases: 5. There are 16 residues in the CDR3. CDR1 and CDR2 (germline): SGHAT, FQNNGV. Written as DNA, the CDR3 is TGTGCCAGCAGCTTAGATCTGGTAGCGGGGGACAATGAGCAGTTCTTC. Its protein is CASSLDLVAGDNEQFF.

Here the CDR3 DNA reads TGTGCCAGCAGCTTGGCGGCGGGGGATTCAAGAGAGACCCAGTACTTC. It specifies CASSLAAGDSRETQYF. The V call is TRBV5-4, the J call TRBJ2-5; TRBD2 matches 7 bases. Losses at the gene ends were 0 bases for V and 4 bases for J; bases not matched to a gene: 9. CDR1 is SGHNT and CDR2 is YYREEE in the germline V gene (reference sequence). The CDR3 sequence is 16 residues long.

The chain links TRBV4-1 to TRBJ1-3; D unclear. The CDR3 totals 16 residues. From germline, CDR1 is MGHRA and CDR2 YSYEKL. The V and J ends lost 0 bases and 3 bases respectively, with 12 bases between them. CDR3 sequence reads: CASSQEGRGFGNTIYF. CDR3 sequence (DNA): TGCGCCAGCAGCCAAGAGGGGAGAGGGTTTGGAAACACCATATATTTT.

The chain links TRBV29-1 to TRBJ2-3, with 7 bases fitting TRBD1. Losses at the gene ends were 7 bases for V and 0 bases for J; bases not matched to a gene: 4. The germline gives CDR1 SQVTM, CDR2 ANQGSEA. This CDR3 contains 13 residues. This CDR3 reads CSARDSSTDTQYF. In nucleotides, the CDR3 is TGCAGCGCTAGGGACAGCAGCACAGATACGCAGTATTTT.

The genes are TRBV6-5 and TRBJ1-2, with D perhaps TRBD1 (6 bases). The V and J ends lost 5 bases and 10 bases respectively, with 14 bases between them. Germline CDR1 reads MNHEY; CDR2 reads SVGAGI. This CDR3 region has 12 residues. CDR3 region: CASSQGHLTYTF. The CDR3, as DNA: TGTGCCAGCAGTCAGGGACACCTCACCTACACCTTC.

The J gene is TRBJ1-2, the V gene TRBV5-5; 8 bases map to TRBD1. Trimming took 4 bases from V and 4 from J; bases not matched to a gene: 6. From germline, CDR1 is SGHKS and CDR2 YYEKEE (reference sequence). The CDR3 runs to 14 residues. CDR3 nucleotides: TGTGCCAGCAGCACCGCAGGGGGCGGCTATGGCTACACCTTC. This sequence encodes CASSTAGGGYGYTF.

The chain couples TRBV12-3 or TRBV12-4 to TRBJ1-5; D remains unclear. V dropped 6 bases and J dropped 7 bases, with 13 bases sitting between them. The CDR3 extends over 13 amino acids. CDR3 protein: CASSPGWEQPQHF. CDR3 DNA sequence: TGTGCCAGCAGCCCGGGGTGGGAGCAGCCCCAGCATTTT.

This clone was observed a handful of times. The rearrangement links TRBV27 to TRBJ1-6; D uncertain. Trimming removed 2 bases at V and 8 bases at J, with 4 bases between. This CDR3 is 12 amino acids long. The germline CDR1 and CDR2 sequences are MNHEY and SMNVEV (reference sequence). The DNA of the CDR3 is TGTGCCAGCAGTTTACTTTATTCACCCCTCCACTTT. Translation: CASSLLYSPLHF.

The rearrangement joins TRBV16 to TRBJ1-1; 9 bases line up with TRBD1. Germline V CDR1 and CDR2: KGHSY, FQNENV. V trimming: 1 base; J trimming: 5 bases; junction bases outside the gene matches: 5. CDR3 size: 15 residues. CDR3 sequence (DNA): TGTGCCAGCAGCCAATTTGGGACAGGGAGGACTGAAGCTTTCTTT. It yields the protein CASSQFGTGRTEAFF.

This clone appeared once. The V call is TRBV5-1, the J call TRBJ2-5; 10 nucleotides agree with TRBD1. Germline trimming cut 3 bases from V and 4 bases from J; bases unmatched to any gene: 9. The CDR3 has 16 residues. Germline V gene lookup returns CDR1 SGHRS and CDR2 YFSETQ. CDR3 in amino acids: CASSWSGTGVRETQYF. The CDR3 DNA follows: TGCGCCAGCAGCTGGTCCGGGACAGGGGTAAGAGAGACCCAGTACTTC.

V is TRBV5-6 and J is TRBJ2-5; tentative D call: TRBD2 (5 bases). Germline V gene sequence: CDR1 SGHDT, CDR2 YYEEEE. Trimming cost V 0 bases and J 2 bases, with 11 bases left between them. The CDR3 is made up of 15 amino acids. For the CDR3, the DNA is TGTGCCAGCAGCTTGGGGGGAGTTGGGCAAGAGACCCAGTACTTC. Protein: CASSLGGVGQETQYF.

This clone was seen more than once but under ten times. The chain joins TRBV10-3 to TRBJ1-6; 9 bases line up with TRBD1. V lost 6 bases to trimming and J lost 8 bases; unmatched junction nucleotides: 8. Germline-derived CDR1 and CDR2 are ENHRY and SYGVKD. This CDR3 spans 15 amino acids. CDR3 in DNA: TGTGCCATCAGGGGCTTCACAGGGGGCGATTCACCCCTCCACTTT. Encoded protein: CAIRGFTGGDSPLHF.

CDR3: CASKREQETQYF. The CDR3 DNA is TGTGCCAGCAAGCGGGAGCAAGAGACCCAGTACTTC. The chain uses TRBV2 and TRBJ2-5; 8 bases align to TRBD2. In germline, CDR1 is SNHLY, CDR2 FYNNEI. The CDR3 spans 12 residues. The V and J ends lost 7 bases and 2 bases, in that order; junction bases with no gene match: 0.

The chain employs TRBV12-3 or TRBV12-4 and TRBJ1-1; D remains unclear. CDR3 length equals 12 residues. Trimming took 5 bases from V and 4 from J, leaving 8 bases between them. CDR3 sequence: CASSLMSTEAFF. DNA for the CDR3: TGTGCCAGCAGTCTTATGAGCACTGAAGCTTTCTTT.

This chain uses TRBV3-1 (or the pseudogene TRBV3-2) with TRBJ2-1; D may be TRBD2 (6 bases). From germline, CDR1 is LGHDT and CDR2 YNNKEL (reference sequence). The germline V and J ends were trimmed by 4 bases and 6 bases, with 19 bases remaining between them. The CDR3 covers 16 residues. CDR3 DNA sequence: TGTGCCAGCAGCCCGTTCAGCGGGCGCTCAATCAATGAGCAGTTCTTC. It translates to CASSPFSGRSINEQFF.

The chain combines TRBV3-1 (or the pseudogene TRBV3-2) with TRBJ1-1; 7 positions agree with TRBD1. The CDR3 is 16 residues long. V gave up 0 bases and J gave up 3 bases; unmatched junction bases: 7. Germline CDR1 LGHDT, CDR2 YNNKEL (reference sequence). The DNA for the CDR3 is TGTGCCAGCAGCCAAGAACTCGGACAGGCGTACACTGAAGCTTTCTTT. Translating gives CASSQELGQAYTEAFF.

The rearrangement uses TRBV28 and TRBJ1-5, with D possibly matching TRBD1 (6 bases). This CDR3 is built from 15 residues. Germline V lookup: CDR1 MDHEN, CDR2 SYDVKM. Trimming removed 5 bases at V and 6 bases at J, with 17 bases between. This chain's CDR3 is CASSRRGEGFQPQHF. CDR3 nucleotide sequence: TGTGCCAGCAGTCGAAGGGGGGAGGGGTTTCAGCCCCAGCATTTT.

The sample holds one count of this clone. CDR3 in amino acids: CASSRGQGSQPQHF. CDR3 DNA: TGTGCCAGCAGTCGCGGACAGGGCAGCCAGCCCCAGCATTTT. The chain recombines TRBV6-5 with TRBJ1-5; 8 nucleotides agree with TRBD1. Germline assignment: CDR1 MNHEY and CDR2 SVGAGI. J lost 7 bases, V lost 5 bases, and 7 bases had no gene match. The CDR3 length is 14 residues.

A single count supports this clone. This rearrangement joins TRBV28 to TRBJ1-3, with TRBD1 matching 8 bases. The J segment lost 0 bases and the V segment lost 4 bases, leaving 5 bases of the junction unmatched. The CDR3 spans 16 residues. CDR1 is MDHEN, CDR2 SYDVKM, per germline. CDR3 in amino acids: CASSWGQAYSGNTIYF. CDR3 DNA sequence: TGTGCCAGCAGTTGGGGACAGGCCTACTCTGGAAACACCATATATTTT.